Shown below are 12 T cell receptor beta chains from a single sample sequenced in a study of blood T cells in healthy people across ages. A J-beta primer mix and a sample-barcoded 5' primer were used in a second PCR of roughly 6 to 12 cycles. TCRdb called the 5' RACE reads again in MiXCR, with one record for every CDR3 protein. The sample lists 900,000 to 950,000 distinct CDR3 sequences, 25% to 35% seen once, with roughly 10% in the top ten. The data were also submitted as part of a second study, on T cells of mothers and their children.

The sequenced sample consisted of blood. These receptor sequences come from a woman between 40 and 55 years old in good health.

The chain employs TRBV2 and TRBJ2-5; the D gene could be TRBD1 or TRBD2 (5 bases each). Per the germline V gene, CDR1 is SNHLY and CDR2 is FYNNEI. Trimming removed 6 bases from V and 1 base from J, with 18 bases in between. This CDR3 is 16 amino acids long. CDR3 sequence (DNA): TGTGCCAGCAGGGGAAAGGGCTCAGGGAGCCAAGAGACCCAGTACTTC. This codes for CASRGKGSGSQETQYF.

This clonotype was observed a few times. V gene TRBV7-8 combines with J gene TRBJ2-1; no clear D gene. V was shortened by 2 bases and J by 7 bases, with 15 bases between the two germline ends. This CDR3 is 15 amino acids long. Germline CDR1 reads SGHVS; CDR2 reads FQNEAQ. The CDR3, as DNA: TGTGCCAGCAGCTTAAGTAGGCTCCCTGGGAATGAGCAGTTCTTC. Translated, it gives CASSLSRLPGNEQFF.

This clonotype was observed at least ten times. V is TRBV29-1 and J is TRBJ2-7, with D perhaps matching TRBD2 (5 bases). V lost 3 bases, J lost 0 bases, and 15 bases lay in between. From germline, CDR1 is SQVTM and CDR2 ANQGSEA. The CDR3 extends over 15 amino acids. DNA for the CDR3: TGCAGCGTTGACTTTAGAAGGGAGAGCTCCTACGAGCAGTACTTC. Amino acids: CSVDFRRESSYEQYF.

This chain uses TRBV5-1 with TRBJ2-5, with D perhaps TRBD1 (6 bases). CDR1 SGHRS and CDR2 YFSETQ come from the germline V gene. The V end lost 4 bases, the J end lost 5 bases, and 15 bases lay between the germline ends. The CDR3 runs to 14 residues. CDR3 DNA sequence: TGCGCCAGCAGCGAGGGACACCAACGGGAGACCCAGTACTTC. Its translation is CASSEGHQRETQYF.

J is TRBJ2-7 and V is TRBV20-1, with 7 nucleotides matching TRBD2. Germline values: CDR1 DFQATT, CDR2 SNEGSKA (reference sequence). CDR3 length: 15 amino acids. The trim removed 6 bases at V and 0 bases at J, leaving 11 bases unmatched. The CDR3 sequence is CSAEVPSGHSYEQYF. Here the CDR3 DNA reads TGCAGTGCCGAGGTGCCTAGCGGCCACTCCTACGAGCAGTACTTC.

V is TRBV28 and J is TRBJ2-5; TRBD1 matches 7 bases. Germline values: CDR1 MDHEN, CDR2 SYDVKM. The CDR3 contains 13 residues. After removal of 8 bases from V and 9 bases from J, the junction contained 12 bases not matched to a gene. The CDR3 nucleotides are TGTGCCAGCCGACCTTCCGACAGGGTACCCCAGTACTTC. Protein product: CASRPSDRVPQYF.

The V and J genes are TRBV7-2 and TRBJ2-5; TRBD2 aligns across 10 bases. V lost 2 bases, J lost 4 bases, and 4 bases stayed unmatched. Looked up from germline, CDR1 is SGHTA and CDR2 is FQGNSA. This CDR3 spans 15 amino acids. In nucleotides, the CDR3 is TGTGCCAGCAGCTTATCCGGGACTAGCGTAGAGACCCAGTACTTC. Protein product: CASSLSGTSVETQYF.

This clonotype has just a few counts. The genes are TRBV7-9 and TRBJ2-7, with a weak D call TRBD1 (5 bases). Trimming removed 6 bases from V and 3 bases from J, with 12 bases in between. The CDR3 totals 13 residues. Per germline, CDR1 SEHNR and CDR2 FQNEAQ (reference sequence). CDR3: CASRGRTSYEQYF. CDR3 nucleotide sequence: TGTGCCAGCAGAGGTCGGACAAGCTACGAGCAGTACTTC.

This clonotype was recorded a few times. The CDR3 bases are TGTGCCAGCAGCCCCTCCGAGACAGGTTTACAAGAGACCCAGTACTTC. Amino acid sequence: CASSPSETGLQETQYF. The chain is built from TRBV7-2 and TRBJ2-5, with D possibly TRBD1 on 6 matching bases. The V gene's germline CDR1 is SGHTA and CDR2 FQGNSA. V lost 5 bases, J lost 2 bases, and 18 bases lay in between. CDR3 length equals 16 residues.

The chain links TRBV7-4 to TRBJ2-1, with a weak D call TRBD2 (6 bases). The germline gives CDR1 SGHVT, CDR2 SQSDAQ. CDR3 length: 17 residues. V shed 5 bases and J shed 0 bases, with 17 bases lying between them. CDR3 DNA sequence: TGTGCCAGCAGCCCGACTGCGCGGGGATACTCCTACAATGAGCAGTTCTTC. Amino acid sequence: CASSPTARGYSYNEQFF.

A note on this clonotype: This may stem from a read error, because a much larger clone lies one nucleotide away. This rearrangement joins TRBV29-1 to TRBJ2-7; D unclear. Germline V CDR1 and CDR2: SQVTM, ANQGSEA. This CDR3 contains 12 residues. CDR3: CGVGDLAYEQYF. The CDR3 region has the DNA TGCGGCGTTGGGGATCTAGCCTACGAGCAGTACTTC.

The rearrangement joins TRBV27 to TRBJ2-3; tentative D call: TRBD1 (6 bases). V dropped 5 bases and J dropped 2 bases, with 11 bases sitting between them. The CDR3 totals 14 residues. Germline V gives CDR1 MNHEY, CDR2 SMNVEV (reference sequence). As DNA, the CDR3 is TGTGCCAGCAGTGTAGGACAGCCCACAGATACGCAGTATTTT. This gives the protein CASSVGQPTDTQYF.